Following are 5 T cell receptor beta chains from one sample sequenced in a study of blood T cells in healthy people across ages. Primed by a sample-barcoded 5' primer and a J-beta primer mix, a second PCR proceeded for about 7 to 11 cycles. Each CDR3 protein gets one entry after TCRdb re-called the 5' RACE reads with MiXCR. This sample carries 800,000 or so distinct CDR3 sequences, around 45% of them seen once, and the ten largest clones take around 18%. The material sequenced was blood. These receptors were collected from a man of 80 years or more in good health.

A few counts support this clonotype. CDR3 sequence: CASRHSGTSGSNEQFF. CDR3 nucleotides: TGTGCCAGCAGACACAGCGGGACTAGCGGGAGTAATGAGCAGTTCTTC. This chain joins TRBV7-2 and TRBJ2-1; 14 nucleotides agree with TRBD2. This CDR3 comprises 16 residues. Per the germline V gene, CDR1 is SGHTA and CDR2 is FQGNSA. Trimming at V came to 6 bases and at J to 7 bases, leaving 8 bases not matched to a gene.

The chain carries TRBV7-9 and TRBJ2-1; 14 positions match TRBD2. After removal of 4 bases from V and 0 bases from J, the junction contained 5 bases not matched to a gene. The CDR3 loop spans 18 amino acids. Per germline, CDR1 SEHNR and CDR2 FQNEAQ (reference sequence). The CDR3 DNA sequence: TGTGCCAGCAGCTCGACGGGACTAGCGGGAGTCTCCTACAATGAGCAGTTCTTC. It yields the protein CASSSTGLAGVSYNEQFF.

The DNA for the CDR3 is TGCGCCAGCAGCAGACAGGGGGCCGGGTACGATGGCTACACCTTC. It is translated as CASSRQGAGYDGYTF. The gene calls are TRBV4-3 and TRBJ1-2; 10 bases line up with TRBD1. The CDR3 consists of 15 residues. The V gene's germline CDR1 is LGHNA and CDR2 YSLEER. V lost 5 bases to trimming and J lost 6 bases; unmatched junction nucleotides: 9.

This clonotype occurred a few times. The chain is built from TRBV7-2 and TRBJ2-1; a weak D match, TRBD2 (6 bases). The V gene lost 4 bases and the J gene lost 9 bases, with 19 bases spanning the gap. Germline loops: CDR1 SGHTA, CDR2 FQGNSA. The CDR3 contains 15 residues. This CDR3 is CASSSLGAGPVEQFF. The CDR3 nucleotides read TGTGCCAGCAGCTCCCTAGGAGCGGGTCCCGTTGAGCAGTTCTTC.

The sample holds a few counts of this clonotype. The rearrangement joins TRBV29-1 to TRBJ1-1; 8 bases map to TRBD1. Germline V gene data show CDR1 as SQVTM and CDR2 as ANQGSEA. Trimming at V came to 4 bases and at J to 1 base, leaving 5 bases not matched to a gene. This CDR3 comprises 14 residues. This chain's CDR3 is CSVAAQGGNTEAFF. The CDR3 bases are TGCAGCGTTGCTGCACAGGGGGGGAACACTGAAGCTTTCTTT. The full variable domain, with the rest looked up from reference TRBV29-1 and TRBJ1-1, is SAVISQKPSRDICQRGTSLTIQCQVDSQVTMMFWYRQQPGQSLTLIATANQGSEATYESGFVIDKFPISRPNLTFSTLTVSNMSPEDSSIYLCSVAAQGGNTEAFFGQGTRLTVV.